The 4 T cell receptor beta chains below were found in one sample sequenced in a study of radiotherapy plus CTLA-4 blockade in lung cancer. Repertoires were generated with immunoSEQ multiplex PCR, while TCRdb's copy carries only in-frame clones and drops some. This table has 45,000 to 55,000 clones, around 69% appearing once. Sequencing used peripheral blood, obtained from a patient treated with radiotherapy plus ipilimumab. The receptors originated from a human donor with non-small cell lung cancer who had stable disease on radiotherapy plus ipilimumab.

The rearrangement joins TRBV7-2 to TRBJ2-1; the D call may be TRBD1 or TRBD2 (5 bases each). Germline CDR1 and CDR2: SGHTA and FQGNSA. This CDR3 spans 13 amino acids. Deletions cut 5 bases from V and 10 bases from J, with 15 bases between. DNA of the CDR3: TGTGCCAGCAGCCGGGACCGTCAAGGGGAGCAGTTCTTC. Translating gives CASSRDRQGEQFF.

The chain carries TRBV25-1 and TRBJ2-5; D uncertain. CDR3 length: 11 residues. V was trimmed by 3 bases and J by 7 bases, leaving 6 bases between them. Germline V gene lookup returns CDR1 MGHDK and CDR2 SYGVNS. CDR3 coding DNA: TGTGCCAGCAGTGACTCGTCGACCCAGTACTTC. Its translation: CASSDSSTQYF. Using reference TRBV25-1 and TRBJ2-5 for the parts outside the CDR3, the full variable domain is EADIYQTPRYLVIGTGKKITLECSQTMGHDKMYWYQQDPGMELHLIHYSYGVNSTEKGDLSSESTVSRIRTEHFPLTLESARPSHTSQYLCASSDSSTQYFGPGTRLLVL.

This chain links TRBV18 with TRBJ1-2, with 7 bases that match TRBD1. The CDR3 is 16 amino acids. The germline V gene has CDR1 KGHSH and CDR2 LQKENI. V shed 3 bases, J shed 4 bases, and the junction held 11 bases outside the gene matches. CDR3 nucleotides: TGTGCCAGCTCACCCCCTACCCGACAGGGACTCTATGGCTACACCTTC. Translated, it gives CASSPPTRQGLYGYTF.

CDR3 in DNA: TGTGCCAGCATCAAACAGGGAGGCGGGGTCTACGAGCAGTACTTC. Translating it yields CASIKQGGGVYEQYF. The chain couples TRBV11-2 to TRBJ2-7, with D perhaps TRBD1 or TRBD2 (6 bases each). CDR1 and CDR2 from the germline V gene are SGHAT and FQNNGV. The CDR3 runs 15 residues. V was clipped by 7 bases and J by 3 bases, with 19 bases between them.